The entry below describes one TCR beta chain. This clonotype came up many times. Its antigen has not been determined. One base away there is no much larger clone; base qualities are not given. The data were obtained in a study of blood T cells in healthy people across ages (dated by TCRdb to between 2014 and 2017). For context, the study as a whole: In model experiments, template switching captured roughly one uniquely barcoded TCR beta cDNA molecule for every two T cells. To avoid experimental bias, donors of different ages were randomly spread across the sequencing lanes. Age-related changes in TCR beta repertoire diversity were measured in the study by deep sequencing normalized with unique cDNA molecular identifiers. The study analyzed two additional independent replicas of 1 million unique cDNA reads from the same blood draw for two donors, one aged 18 to 29 and one aged 80 or older. Donors were grouped into four age groups: young (average approximately 15 years), middle-aged (roughly 37), aged (62) and long-lived (approximately 78).

The library was made by 5' RACE. The listed sequencing device is Illumina HiSeq 2500. A second PCR of roughly 7 to 11 cycles was performed with a sample-barcoded 5' primer and a J-beta primer mix. A unique molecular identifier was introduced onto each TCR beta cDNA molecule by a template-switch 5' adaptor carrying 12 random nucleotides. At least 2.5 million CDR3-containing paired-end reads were obtained from each sample. First-strand cDNA was synthesized from all RNA with the Mint cDNA synthesis kit, primed by a TRBC-specific oligonucleotide. Following uracil-DNA glycosylase treatment, a first 18-cycle PCR with universal primers M1SS and BC2_uni_R was performed on all cDNA. The authors processed their data as follows. Each sample was normalized by randomly selecting 1 million high-quality reads, each carrying a distinct molecular identifier. Reads with shared molecular identifiers were discarded instead of being binned into consensus sequences. MiTCR, with a Q25 quality threshold and the strictest error-elimination algorithm, was used for CDR3 identification, clonotype clustering and error correction. A nonparametric unseen species model with Euler transformation was used to estimate lower-bound total TCR beta diversity. Using fastp trimming at Q25 and MiXCR clonotype assembly, TCRdb reanalyzed the public sequencing data and kept in-frame beta chains. Entries are consolidated by CDR3 protein sequence, retaining the most common genes and DNA. These V and J calls originate from TCRdb's pipeline instead of the authors' own analysis. The sample contains hundreds of thousands of distinct CDR3 sequences, 20% to 25% of them found a single time. Roughly 3.7% of the sample is taken by the ten largest.

Donors were a few dozen systemically healthy Caucasian individuals from Russia aged 6 to 90 years. Roughly 9.5 milliliters of peripheral blood were drawn from each donor into EDTA-treated Vacutainer tubes. Ficoll-Paque density-gradient centrifugation was used to isolate PBMCs, with at least 6 million obtained per sample. Total RNA, at least 6 micrograms per sample, was extracted from PBMCs with Trizol reagent. For every donor, flow cytometry on a PBMC aliquot measured the percentage of naive CD45RAhigh/CD27high T cells. General findings and caveats noted by the study authors: Since profiling was done on bulk unsorted PBMCs, naive and antigen-experienced compartments could not be conclusively compared. As age increased, observed TCR beta diversity per million T cells dropped in a roughly linear way, and a significant reduction was already evident by age about 36. Donor CMV infection status was unknown, potentially confounding age-related changes in expanded clonotypes. Compared with the aged group, the long-lived group had more naive CD4+ T cells, fewer expanded clones and increased TCR diversity, suggesting age selection. Observed TCR beta diversity correlated strongly with the percentage of naive T cells measured by flow cytometry. Estimates of total diversity based on one million sequenced T cells were considered lower bounds and underestimates.

The CDR3, from cysteine to phenylalanine, totals 13 residues. Only CDR3 DNA is held: 39 bases, read in frame from base 1. Relative to germline, V is missing 5 bases and J is missing 0 bases, with 0 bases of the junction outside any gene match. CDR1 and CDR2 are drawn from the germline V gene: MNHEY, SVGAGI. The sequence joins TRBV6-5 to TRBJ2-7, and 8 junctional nucleotides match TRBD1. What was sequenced was blood. The TCR sequence derives from a man aged 65 to 79 in good health. CDR3 region: CASSGTGSYEQYF. The DNA sequence follows: TGTGCCAGCAGTGGGACAGGCTCCTACGAGCAGTACTTC.